These 27 T cell receptor beta chains came from one sample sequenced in a study of blood T cell repertoires in COVID-19 (dated by TCRdb to about 2020). Library preparation was by the immunoSEQ multiplex PCR assay. TCRdb stores this immuneACCESS table with in-frame sequences only. Part of the clones is absent; in the studies checked, under half of the shortfall reflects unresolved V genes, and no reason is known for the rest. In all, the sample holds a few hundred thousand clones, and around 85% of those were seen once. The top ten hold approximately 3% of the sample. Sequenced input: PBMCs or T cells enriched from blood (not recorded which). The receptors originated from a woman in her fifties or sixties in a cohort exposed to, infected with or recovered from COVID-19 (not recorded which).

The chain employs TRBV6-2 or TRBV6-3 and TRBJ2-3, with 8 bases identical to TRBD2. The CDR3 runs to 14 residues. Germline CDR1 MNHEY, CDR2 SVGEGT. V trimming: 7 bases; J trimming: 6 bases; junction bases outside the gene matches: 9. The DNA for the CDR3 is TGTGCCAGCACCCCGGGGGGGGATTTGGATACGCAGTATTTT. Protein: CASTPGGDLDTQYF.

V usage is TRBV7-8 and J usage is TRBJ2-7; possibly TRBD1 for D (5 bases). Germline V CDR1 and CDR2: SGHVS, FQNEAQ. The CDR3 runs 15 residues. V dropped 1 base and J dropped 3 bases, with 13 bases sitting between them. The CDR3 DNA follows: TGTGCCAGCAGCTTAGTCGTTCAGGGAATCTACGAGCAGTACTTC. This translates into CASSLVVQGIYEQYF. Based on the CDR3 plus reference TRBV7-8 and TRBJ2-7, the full variable domain is GAGVSQSPRYKVAKRGQDVALRCDPISGHVSLFWYQQALGQGPEFLTYFQNEAQLDKSGLPSDRFFAERPEGSVSTLKIQRTQQEDSAVYLCASSLVVQGIYEQYFGPGTRLTVT.

This clone was seen once. The chain recombines TRBV7-2 with TRBJ1-1; D is uncertain. This CDR3 comprises 15 residues. Per the germline V gene, CDR1 is SGHTA and CDR2 is FQGNSA. Between the trimmed V and J ends, which lost 5 bases and 4 bases, there was a span of 17 bases. CDR3: CASSQRTGGVTEAFF. The CDR3 DNA follows: TGTGCCAGCAGCCAGAGGACGGGAGGAGTCACTGAAGCTTTCTTT.

The V call is TRBV9, the J call TRBJ2-3, with 10 bases that match TRBD2. V was pared by 1 base and J by 2 bases, with 7 bases of the junction left unmatched. The CDR3 length is 17 residues. Germline-derived CDR1 and CDR2 are SGDLS and YYNGEE. The CDR3 coding sequence is TGTGCCAGCAGCGTACGCAGCGGGGGGGCCGACACAGATACGCAGTATTTT. Translated, it gives CASSVRSGGADTDTQYF.

J is TRBJ1-2 and V is TRBV28; tentative D call: TRBD1 (5 bases). The ends were cut back, 4 bases at V and 8 bases at J, with 14 bases in the middle. CDR3 length: 13 amino acids. Germline CDR1 MDHEN, CDR2 SYDVKM. The CDR3 region has the DNA TGTGCCAGCAGTTCCGGACACGGGGGGGGCTACACCTTC. It translates to CASSSGHGGGYTF.

The CDR3 region has the DNA TGTGCCAGCAGCTTAAATTTATGGAGGGAATTTAAACATGAGCAGTTCTTC. As protein: CASSLNLWREFKHEQFF. The gene calls are TRBV7-8 and TRBJ2-1, with a weak D call TRBD2 (6 bases). Between the trimmed V and J ends, which lost 2 bases and 8 bases, there was a span of 22 bases. CDR1 is SGHVS and CDR2 is FQNEAQ in the germline V gene. CDR3 length: 17 residues. The full variable domain, with the rest looked up from reference TRBV7-8 and TRBJ2-1, is GAGVSQSPRYKVAKRGQDVALRCDPISGHVSLFWYQQALGQGPEFLTYFQNEAQLDKSGLPSDRFFAERPEGSVSTLKIQRTQQEDSAVYLCASSLNLWREFKHEQFFGPGTRLTVL.

The genes are TRBV5-1 and TRBJ2-5; the match to TRBD1 covers 9 bases. Per germline, CDR1 SGHRS and CDR2 YFSETQ. There are 15 residues in the CDR3. Trimming at V came to 4 bases and at J to 3 bases, leaving 7 bases not matched to a gene. The CDR3 bases are TGCGCCAGCAGCGGCGGGACAGGGCGGGAAGAGACCCAGTACTTC. It yields the protein CASSGGTGREETQYF.

This clone has just a few counts. CDR3 loop: CSASPTGFGYTF. The DNA for the CDR3 is TGCAGTGCTAGTCCTACAGGGTTTGGCTACACCTTC. The rearrangement joins TRBV20-1 to TRBJ1-2, with D maybe TRBD1 (6 bases). This CDR3 is 12 amino acids long. V shed 3 bases and J shed 7 bases, with 12 bases lying between them. Germline CDR1 is DFQATT and CDR2 is SNEGSKA (reference sequence).

The chain employs TRBV5-1 and TRBJ2-1; D is possibly TRBD1 (6 bases). This CDR3 contains 15 residues. Germline V gene sequence: CDR1 SGHRS, CDR2 YFSETQ. V lost 4 bases and J lost 0, with 11 bases in between. The CDR3 loop reads CASSRGQTSYNEQFF. In DNA form, the CDR3 reads TGCGCCAGCAGCAGAGGACAGACCTCCTACAATGAGCAGTTCTTC.

The chain couples TRBV7-2 to TRBJ2-5, with D perhaps matching TRBD2 (5 bases). The CDR3 extends over 15 amino acids. V dropped 4 bases and J dropped 1 base, with 13 bases sitting between them. The germline CDR1 and CDR2 sequences are SGHTA and FQGNSA. In DNA, the CDR3 is TGTGCCAGCAGCTCCGTCCGGGGTTCCCAAGAGACCCAGTACTTC. Amino acids: CASSSVRGSQETQYF.

This clone showed up just once. The genes are TRBV9 and TRBJ1-4; D gene ambiguous. V shed 0 bases and J shed 4 bases, with 10 bases lying between them. Germline V lookup: CDR1 SGDLS, CDR2 YYNGEE. CDR3 length: 15 residues. CDR3 residues: CASSVESGINEKLFF. As DNA, the CDR3 is TGTGCCAGCAGCGTAGAGTCGGGAATTAATGAAAAACTGTTTTTT.

A remark on this clone: This specimen includes other DNA sequences encoding the same CDR3. J is TRBJ2-5 and V is TRBV11-3; D gene uncertain. V lost 1 base and J lost 2, with 5 bases in between. Germline CDR1 SGHNT, CDR2 YENEEA. This CDR3 has 13 amino acids. The CDR3 bases are TGTGCCAGCAGCTTAGGCCAGCAAGAGACCCAGTACTTC. Translated, it gives CASSLGQQETQYF.

The chain recombines TRBV7-6 with TRBJ1-1; 7 nucleotides align to TRBD1. Germline V CDR1 and CDR2: SGHVS, FNYEAQ. The CDR3 has 17 residues. Losses at the gene ends were 0 bases for V and 4 bases for J; bases not matched to a gene: 11. The CDR3 sequence is CASSLAGGQTQATEAFF. CDR3 nucleotide sequence: TGTGCCAGCAGCTTAGCAGGGGGCCAAACCCAGGCCACTGAAGCTTTCTTT.

V and J are TRBV6-5 and TRBJ1-5; TRBD1 matches at 7 bases. J gave up 2 bases and V 4 bases, and 5 bases lay outside the gene matches. The germline gives CDR1 MNHEY, CDR2 SVGAGI. This CDR3 has 15 residues. CDR3 sequence: CASSLRTGRNQPQHF. The CDR3, as DNA: TGTGCCAGCAGTTTAAGGACAGGCCGCAATCAGCCCCAGCATTTT.

The CDR3 region has the DNA TGTGCCAACCCCCGGCGGGGGAGGGCCTCTAGCACAGATACGCAGTATTTT. Protein sequence: CANPRRGRASSTDTQYF. The rearrangement uses TRBV7-4 and TRBJ2-3, with TRBD2 matching over 7 bases. The V and J ends lost 10 bases and 0 bases, in that order; junction bases with no gene match: 16. The CDR3 sequence is 17 residues long. Germline loops: CDR1 SGHVT, CDR2 SQSDAQ. The full variable domain, with the rest looked up from reference TRBV7-4 and TRBJ2-3, is GAGVSQSPRYKVAKRGRDVALRCDSISGHVTLYWYRQTLGQGSEVLTYSQSDAQRDKSGRPSGRFSAERPERSVSTLKIQRTEQGDSAVYLCANPRRGRASSTDTQYFGPGTRLTVL.

This clone was observed a single time. The genes are TRBV10-3 and TRBJ1-3; 9 bases are a match to TRBD1. The CDR3 sequence is 13 residues long. V trimming: 4 bases; J trimming: 8 bases; junction bases outside the gene matches: 3. Germline values: CDR1 ENHRY, CDR2 SYGVKD. The CDR3 is CAISGDRVHTIYF. As DNA, the CDR3 is TGTGCCATCAGTGGGGACAGGGTCCACACCATATATTTT.

The CDR3 nucleotides read TGTGCCAGCAGGGAAAACAGGGGAAACTATGGCTACACCTTC. Amino acids: CASRENRGNYGYTF. This chain connects TRBV2 to TRBJ1-2; 7 bases map to TRBD1. CDR3 length: 14 residues. CDR1 and CDR2 (germline): SNHLY, FYNNEI. With 6 bases clipped from V and 2 bases from J, the junction kept 6 bases outside the gene matches.

CDR3 sequence (DNA): TGTGCCAGCAGCTCAATGGGGGGGCTCAACACTGAAGCTTTCTTT. It translates to CASSSMGGLNTEAFF. The rearrangement joins TRBV5-4 to TRBJ1-1, with a weak D call TRBD1 (6 bases). V dropped 3 bases and J dropped 2 bases, with 14 bases sitting between them. The CDR3 covers 15 residues. Germline lookup yields CDR1 SGHNT and CDR2 YYREEE (reference sequence).

This chain connects TRBV28 to TRBJ1-5; 7 bases match TRBD1. The CDR3 length is 14 residues. After removal of 6 bases from V and 6 bases from J, the junction contained 8 bases not matched to a gene. Per the germline V gene, CDR1 is MDHEN and CDR2 is SYDVKM. CDR3 bases: TGTGCCAGCAGCATGGGACAGAGCGGTCAGCCCCAGCATTTT. It encodes CASSMGQSGQPQHF.

This clone was observed a single time. The rearrangement uses TRBV6-5 and TRBJ2-2; 13 nucleotides match TRBD2. From germline, CDR1 is MNHEY and CDR2 SVGAGI. The CDR3 covers 15 residues. V trimming: 4 bases; J trimming: 5 bases; junction bases outside the gene matches: 1. The CDR3 loop reads CASSSGLAGTGELFF. The CDR3, as DNA: TGTGCCAGCAGTTCGGGACTAGCGGGGACCGGGGAGCTGTTTTTT.

This clone was counted a single time. This chain links TRBV4-3 with TRBJ1-1; 7 bases are a match to TRBD1. This CDR3 is built from 17 residues. V shed 0 bases and J 0 bases; nucleotides not matched to a gene: 7. Germline values: CDR1 LGHNA, CDR2 YSLEER. This chain's CDR3 is CASSQDGRQGLNTEAFF. Here the CDR3 DNA reads TGCGCCAGCAGCCAAGACGGCCGACAGGGCCTGAACACTGAAGCTTTCTTT.

The J gene is TRBJ2-4, the V gene TRBV5-4, with no clear D. V lost 0 bases, J lost 3 bases, and 10 bases lay in between. CDR3 size: 15 residues. Germline V gives CDR1 SGHNT, CDR2 YYREEE (reference sequence). The CDR3 loop reads CASSLGAAIKNIQYF. CDR3 nucleotide sequence: TGTGCCAGCAGCTTGGGGGCAGCCATCAAAAACATTCAGTACTTC.

The V gene is TRBV5-1, the J gene TRBJ2-7; perhaps TRBD1 as D (5 bases). In germline, CDR1 is SGHRS, CDR2 YFSETQ. Trimming pared 4 bases from V and 3 bases from J, leaving 20 bases between. The CDR3 spans 16 residues. CDR3 sequence (DNA): TGCGCCAGCAGCGTCCGACCTGATCGACAGCTCTACGAGCAGTACTTC. Amino acids: CASSVRPDRQLYEQYF.

There are a few counts of this clone. The chain is built from TRBV28 and TRBJ2-4; D is unclear. The CDR3 loop spans 13 amino acids. Trimming left V 3 bases short and J 5 bases short, with 8 bases between. Germline CDR1 is MDHEN and CDR2 is SYDVKM. CDR3 sequence: CASSFVPENIQYF. CDR3 in DNA: TGTGCCAGCAGTTTCGTTCCAGAAAACATTCAGTACTTC.

The chain employs TRBV6-5 and TRBJ1-1; D possibly corresponds to TRBD1 (5 bases). This CDR3 contains 15 residues. Deletions cut 0 bases from V and 6 bases from J, with 14 bases between. Per germline, CDR1 MNHEY and CDR2 SVGAGI. The DNA for the CDR3 is TGTGCCAGCAGTTACTCCAGAACAGGTTCCCCTGAAGCTTTCTTT. Its protein product is CASSYSRTGSPEAFF.

The CDR3 spells CASSLWGGENQPQHF. The CDR3 nucleotides read TGTGCCAGCAGTTTATGGGGGGGGGAAAATCAGCCCCAGCATTTT. The V gene is TRBV27, the J gene TRBJ1-5; D possibly corresponds to TRBD1 (5 bases). In germline, CDR1 is MNHEY, CDR2 SMNVEV (reference sequence). This CDR3 is built from 15 residues. V dropped 1 base and J dropped 4 bases, with 11 bases sitting between them.

The chain has TRBV27 and TRBJ1-1; 7 positions match TRBD1. Germline trimming cut 3 bases from V and 5 bases from J; bases unmatched to any gene: 12. Per germline, CDR1 MNHEY and CDR2 SMNVEV (reference sequence). This CDR3 region has 16 residues. The CDR3 DNA reads TGTGCCAGCAGTTTCCGGGACAGTTTTCGGGGGACTGAAGCTTTCTTT. Protein sequence: CASSFRDSFRGTEAFF.